This TCR beta chain was recorded in a study of control samples from healthy donors and cancer patients. Method: immunoSEQ multiplex PCR; TCRdb's copy keeps in-frame clones and lacks some. The data show about 89,000 clones, with around nine tenths seen just once and 20% to 25% held by the top ten. The germline CDR1 and CDR2 sequences are KGHDR and SFDVKD. Trimming at V came to 4 bases and at J to 6 bases, leaving 9 bases not matched to a gene. The CDR3 consists of 15 residues. The sequence derives from a man aged 25 to 40 in good health. V gene TRBV24-1 combines with J gene TRBJ1-2; 8 bases match TRBD1. The sequenced sample consisted of blood. In DNA, the CDR3 is TGTGCCACCAGTGACTACTCAGGGGGCGAGGATGGCTACACCTTC. Translated: CATSDYSGGEDGYTF.